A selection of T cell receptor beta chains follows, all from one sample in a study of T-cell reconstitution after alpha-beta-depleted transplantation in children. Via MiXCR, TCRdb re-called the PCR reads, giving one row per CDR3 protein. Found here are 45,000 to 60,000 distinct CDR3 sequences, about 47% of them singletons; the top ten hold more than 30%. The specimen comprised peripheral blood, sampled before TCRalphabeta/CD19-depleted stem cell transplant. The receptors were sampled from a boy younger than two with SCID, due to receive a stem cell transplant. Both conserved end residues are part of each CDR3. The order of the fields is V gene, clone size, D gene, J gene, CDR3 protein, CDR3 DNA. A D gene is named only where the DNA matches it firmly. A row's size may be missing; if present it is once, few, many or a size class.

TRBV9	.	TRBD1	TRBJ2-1	CASSVGRGRFNEQFF	TGTGCCAGCAGCGTAGGCAGGGGGCGATTCAATGAGCAGTTCTTC
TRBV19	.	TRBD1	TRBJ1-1	CASSLRTGKNTEAFF	TGTGCCAGTAGTCTTCGGACAGGGAAGAACACTGAAGCTTTCTTT
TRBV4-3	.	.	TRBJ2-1	CASSQVSVGPEQFF	TGCGCCAGCAGCCAAGTTTCGGTGGGTCCTGAGCAGTTCTTC
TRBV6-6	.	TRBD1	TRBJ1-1	CASSSGGAQAFF	TGTGCCAGCAGTTCAGGGGGGGCCCAAGCTTTCTTT
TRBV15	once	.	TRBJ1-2	CATQPGSLVTRNYGYTF	TGTGCCACCCAGCCGGGCTCCTTAGTTACCCGTAACTATGGCTACACCTTC
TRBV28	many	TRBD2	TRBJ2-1	CASTLLSSGAWNEQFF	TGTGCCAGCACCCTACTTTCCAGCGGGGCATGGAATGAGCAGTTCTTC
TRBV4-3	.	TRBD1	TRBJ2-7	CASSQDVTGVYEQYF	TGCGCCAGCAGCCAAGATGTGACAGGGGTCTACGAGCAGTACTTC
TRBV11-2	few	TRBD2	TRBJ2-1	CASSLGGLAGGRSSYNEQFF	TGTGCCAGCAGCTTAGGAGGACTAGCGGGGGGCCGCTCCTCCTACAATGAGCAGTTCTTC
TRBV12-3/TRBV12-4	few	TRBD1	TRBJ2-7	CASSFAGTGLQEQYF	TGTGCCAGCAGCTTCGCCGGGACAGGGCTTCAAGAGCAGTACTTC
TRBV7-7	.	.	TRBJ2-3	CASSFPLGTDTQYF	TGTGCCAGCAGCTTCCCTTTGGGCACAGATACGCAGTATTTT
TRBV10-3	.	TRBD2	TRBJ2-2	CALGLAGTGELFF	TGTGCCTTGGGACTAGCGGGCACCGGGGAGCTGTTTTTT
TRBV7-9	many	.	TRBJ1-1	CASSLQEGGGTEAFF	TGTGCCAGCAGCTTACAGGAAGGAGGAGGCACTGAAGCTTTCTTT
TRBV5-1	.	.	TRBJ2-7	CASSTQAGSTYEQYF	TGCGCCAGCAGTACCCAGGCCGGGAGTACCTACGAGCAGTACTTC
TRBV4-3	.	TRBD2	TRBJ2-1	CASSQSGLAGAHYNEQFF	TGCGCCAGCAGCCAATCGGGACTAGCGGGGGCCCATTACAATGAGCAGTTCTTC
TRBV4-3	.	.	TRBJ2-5	CASSQELDQTQYF	TGCGCCAGCAGCCAAGAACTAGACCAGACCCAGTACTTC